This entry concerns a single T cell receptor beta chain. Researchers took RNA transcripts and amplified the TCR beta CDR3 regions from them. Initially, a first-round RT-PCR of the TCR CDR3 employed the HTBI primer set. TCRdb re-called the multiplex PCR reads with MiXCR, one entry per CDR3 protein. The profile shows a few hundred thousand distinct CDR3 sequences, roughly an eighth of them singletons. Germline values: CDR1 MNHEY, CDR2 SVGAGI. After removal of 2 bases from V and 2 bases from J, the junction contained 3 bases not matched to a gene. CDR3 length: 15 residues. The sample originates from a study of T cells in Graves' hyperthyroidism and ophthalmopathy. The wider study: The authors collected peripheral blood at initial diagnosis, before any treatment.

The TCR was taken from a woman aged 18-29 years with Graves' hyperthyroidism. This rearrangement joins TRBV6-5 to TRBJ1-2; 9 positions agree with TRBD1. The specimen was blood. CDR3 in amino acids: CASSYPGTGNYGYTF. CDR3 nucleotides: TGTGCCAGCAGTTACCCCGGGACAGGGAACTATGGCTACACCTTC.